The 17 T cell receptor beta chains presented below share a single source sample, sequenced in a study of blood T cell repertoires in COVID-19. Produced via immunoSEQ multiplex PCR; TCRdb's table is partial and in-frame only. Counted here are fewer than 500,000 clones, more than 70% occurring once; the ten biggest clones make up under 1.5%. Sequenced sample: PBMCs or T cells enriched from blood (not recorded which). These receptors all stem from a man in his thirties or forties who had recovered from COVID-19.

As for this clone: This CDR3 is also generated by other DNA sequences in the sample. The chain is built from TRBV27 and TRBJ1-1; D ambiguous. The V gene lost 3 bases and the J gene lost 1 base, with 6 bases spanning the gap. The germline V gene has CDR1 MNHEY and CDR2 SMNVEV (reference sequence). The CDR3 contains 13 residues. DNA for the CDR3: TGTGCCAGCAGTTTGTATAGGAACACTGAAGCTTTCTTT. It codes for CASSLYRNTEAFF.

The chain is built from TRBV12-5 and TRBJ2-7, with D unresolved. Trimming cost V 5 bases and J 3 bases, with 8 bases left between them. There are 12 residues in the CDR3. Germline CDR1 is LGHNT and CDR2 is FRNRAP. CDR3 loop: CASGAFYYEQYF. The CDR3 DNA reads TGTGCTAGTGGTGCCTTCTACTACGAGCAGTACTTC.

This clone came up once. The rearrangement joins TRBV7-2 to TRBJ1-1; 8 nucleotides agree with TRBD1. V was clipped by 2 bases and J by 4 bases; unmatched bases: 9. The CDR3 covers 16 residues. CDR1 is SGHTA and CDR2 is FQGNSA in the germline V gene. The CDR3 DNA is TGTGCCAGCAGCTTAATTCAGGGGGCGAGAGGCACTGAAGCTTTCTTT. It specifies CASSLIQGARGTEAFF.

This clone was found a few times. The chain has TRBV19 and TRBJ1-3, with 8 bases fitting TRBD1. Per the germline V gene, CDR1 is LNHDA and CDR2 is SQIVND (reference sequence). This CDR3 has 15 amino acids. V was pared by 7 bases and J by 2 bases, with 7 bases of the junction left unmatched. The CDR3 DNA reads TGTGCCAGTATCACCGGGACAGGTGCTGGAAACACCATATATTTT. Translated, it gives CASITGTGAGNTIYF.

V is TRBV15 and J is TRBJ1-1; 7 bases agree with TRBD1. V trimming: 1 base; J trimming: 6 bases; junction bases outside the gene matches: 11. The germline CDR1 and CDR2 sequences are LNHNV and YYDKDF (reference sequence). This CDR3 is 16 amino acids long. The CDR3 sequence: CATSRVPDRLGAEAFF. For the CDR3, the DNA is TGTGCCACCAGCAGAGTCCCGGACAGGTTGGGGGCTGAAGCTTTCTTT.

CDR3: CASSSGQVGGIQYF. CDR3 coding DNA: TGTGCCAGCAGCTCGGGACAGGTTGGGGGCATTCAGTACTTC. The V gene is TRBV7-2, the J gene TRBJ2-4, with 8 bases lining up with TRBD1. CDR3 length: 14 residues. V trimming: 4 bases; J trimming: 9 bases; junction bases outside the gene matches: 8. Germline CDR1 and CDR2: SGHTA and FQGNSA.

V and J are TRBV29-1 and TRBJ1-4; 7 nucleotides agree with TRBD1. CDR1 and CDR2 from the germline V gene are SQVTM and ANQGSEA. The ends lost 5 bases at V and 0 bases at J; junction bases unmatched: 3. The CDR3 covers 14 residues. CDR3 residues: CSVKQGTTNEKLFF. DNA of the CDR3: TGCAGCGTTAAACAGGGGACAACTAATGAAAAACTGTTTTTT.

V and J are TRBV27 and TRBJ2-7; maybe TRBD2 (6 bases). V was clipped by 10 bases and J by 3 bases, with 25 bases between them. The germline V gene encodes CDR1 MNHEY and CDR2 SMNVEV (reference sequence). This CDR3 is built from 16 residues. The CDR3 nucleotides are TGTGCCACCTCTCGCGGGGCCATTACTCCCGACTACGAGCAGTACTTC. It specifies CATSRGAITPDYEQYF.

J is TRBJ2-2 and V is TRBV9, with 8 bases aligning to TRBD2. Germline trimming cut 2 bases from V and 0 bases from J; bases unmatched to any gene: 9. The CDR3 has 18 amino acids. In germline, CDR1 is SGDLS, CDR2 YYNGEE. The CDR3 protein is CASSVRLAGPANTGELFF. The CDR3 DNA reads as TGTGCCAGCAGCGTCCGGTTAGCGGGGCCGGCGAACACCGGGGAGCTGTTTTTT.

V gene TRBV6-5 combines with J gene TRBJ1-6; 8 positions agree with TRBD1. V gave up 0 bases and J gave up 9 bases; unmatched junction bases: 1. Per germline, CDR1 MNHEY and CDR2 SVGAGI. The CDR3 extends over 14 amino acids. The CDR3 region has the DNA TGTGCCAGCAGTTACTCTCAGGGGGCTTCACCCCTCCACTTT. Protein: CASSYSQGASPLHF.

DNA of the CDR3: TGTGCCAGCAGTTTCGGTCCCACCGGGGAGCTGTTTTTT. This gives the protein CASSFGPTGELFF. The J gene is TRBJ2-2, the V gene TRBV12-3 or TRBV12-4, with no clear D. The CDR3 length is 13 residues. V dropped 3 bases and J dropped 4 bases, with 6 bases sitting between them.

The genes are TRBV12-3 or TRBV12-4 and TRBJ1-2; no definite D call. The germline V and J ends were trimmed by 5 bases and 1 base, with 8 bases remaining between them. CDR3 length: 13 residues. As DNA, the CDR3 is TGTGCCAGCAGTCCTGGCATTAACTATGGCTACACCTTC. It translates to CASSPGINYGYTF.

The V call is TRBV19, the J call TRBJ1-2; 8 bases are a match to TRBD1. J lost 2 bases, V lost 11 bases, and 10 bases had no gene match. CDR3 size: 14 residues. Per germline, CDR1 LNHDA and CDR2 SQIVND (reference sequence). The CDR3 here is CASSGAGGNYGYTF. CDR3 DNA: TGTGCCTCTAGTGGGGCAGGGGGCAACTATGGCTACACCTTC.

V usage is TRBV30 and J usage is TRBJ1-1, with D possibly matching TRBD1 (6 bases). The V gene lost 7 bases and the J gene lost 2 bases, with 8 bases spanning the gap. The CDR3 is made up of 11 amino acids. Looked up from germline, CDR1 is GTSNPN and CDR2 is SVGIG (reference sequence). The CDR3 loop is CASDSNTEAFF. CDR3 sequence (DNA): TGTGCCTCGGACAGCAACACTGAAGCTTTCTTT.

This clone was recorded only once. The genes are TRBV3-1 (or the pseudogene TRBV3-2) and TRBJ1-5, with 8 bases identical to TRBD1. This CDR3 is 16 amino acids long. Germline V lookup: CDR1 LGHDT, CDR2 YNNKEL (reference sequence). Germline trimming cut 0 bases from V and 4 bases from J; bases unmatched to any gene: 5. In DNA form, the CDR3 reads TGTGCCAGCAGCCAAGATGGGACAGGCCTTAATCAGCCCCAGCATTTT. Translation: CASSQDGTGLNQPQHF.

This clone is a singleton in its sample. The rearrangement links TRBV19 to TRBJ1-2; D is ambiguous. V was shortened by 3 bases and J by 5 bases, with 10 bases between the two germline ends. This CDR3 has 13 residues. Germline V gene lookup returns CDR1 LNHDA and CDR2 SQIVND (reference sequence). DNA for the CDR3: TGTGCCAGTAGTATTTATATCCAGTATGGCTACACCTTC. Translated: CASSIYIQYGYTF.

V gene TRBV7-2 combines with J gene TRBJ1-5; TRBD1 agrees at 9 bases. CDR3 length: 16 residues. V was clipped by 2 bases and J by 2 bases; unmatched bases: 4. Germline values: CDR1 SGHTA, CDR2 FQGNSA. In DNA form, the CDR3 reads TGTGCCAGCAGCTTAACAGGGGGCGCCGGCAATCAGCCCCAGCATTTT. Amino acid sequence: CASSLTGGAGNQPQHF.